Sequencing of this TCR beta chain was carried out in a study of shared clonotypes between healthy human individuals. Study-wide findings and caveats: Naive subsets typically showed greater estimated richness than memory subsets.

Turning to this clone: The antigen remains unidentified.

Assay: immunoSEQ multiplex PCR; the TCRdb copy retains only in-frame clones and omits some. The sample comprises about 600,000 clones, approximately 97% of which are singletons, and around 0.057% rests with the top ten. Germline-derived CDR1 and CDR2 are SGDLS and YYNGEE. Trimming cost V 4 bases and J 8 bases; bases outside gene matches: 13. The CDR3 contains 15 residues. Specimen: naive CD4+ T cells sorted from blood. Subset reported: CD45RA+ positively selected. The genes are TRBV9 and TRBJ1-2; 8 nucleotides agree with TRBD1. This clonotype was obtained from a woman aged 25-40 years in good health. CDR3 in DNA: TGTGCCAGCAGCCCGACAGGGGCCCCAATGGGGGGCTACACCTTC. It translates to CASSPTGAPMGGYTF.